The next 10 T cell receptor beta chains were all read from a single sample in a study of blood T cell repertoires in COVID-19. The data were produced by immunoSEQ multiplex PCR, yet TCRdb's version contains in-frame clones alone and is incomplete. The repertoire has 95,000 to 150,000 clones, just under 80% of them found once; the top ten carry approximately 16%. Sequencing was done on a sample of peripheral blood. The receptors here all came from a man aged 60 to 69 with active or convalescent COVID-19.

The V and J genes are TRBV29-1 and TRBJ2-7, with D maybe TRBD2 (5 bases). V was pared by 5 bases and J by 2 bases, with 13 bases between. Germline-derived CDR1 and CDR2 are SQVTM and ANQGSEA. The CDR3 consists of 13 residues. As DNA, the CDR3 is TGCAGCGTTTCCCTGAGGGTTCCCTACGAGCAGTACTTC. Translated: CSVSLRVPYEQYF.

This chain links TRBV28 with TRBJ1-4; tentatively, D is TRBD1 (6 bases). The germline gives CDR1 MDHEN, CDR2 SYDVKM. The CDR3 runs to 15 residues. V dropped 10 bases and J dropped 4 bases, with 19 bases sitting between them. The CDR3 here is CATDSRGAGNEKLFF. The CDR3, as DNA: TGTGCCACCGATTCACGGGGGGCGGGTAATGAAAAACTGTTTTTT.

This chain joins TRBV28 and TRBJ2-7, with 8 bases matching TRBD2. Germline V gives CDR1 MDHEN, CDR2 SYDVKM. V dropped 2 bases and J dropped 4; count of bases not matched to a gene: 13. The CDR3 contains 17 residues. The CDR3 DNA reads as TGTGCCAGCAGTTTAGAAGCTTGGCGGGAGGTCCCGTACGAGCAGTACTTC. Protein: CASSLEAWREVPYEQYF. Variable domain in full (rest from reference TRBV28 and TRBJ2-7): DVKVTQSSRYLVKRTGEKVFLECVQDMDHENMFWYRQDPGLGLRLIYFSYDVKMKEKGDIPEGYSVSREKKERFSLILESASTNQTSMYLCASSLEAWREVPYEQYFGPGTRLTVT.

The chain is built from TRBV5-4 and TRBJ2-2, with D unclear. CDR1 is SGHNT and CDR2 is YYREEE in the germline V gene (reference sequence). This CDR3 is 14 amino acids long. Between the trimmed V and J ends, which lost 7 bases and 6 bases, there was a span of 16 bases. The CDR3 DNA reads as TGTGCCAGCCAAGCCACATCGCAGGCCGGGGAGCTGTTTTTT. Translated: CASQATSQAGELFF.

The J gene is TRBJ2-2, the V gene TRBV18; TRBD2 aligns across 7 bases. CDR1 is KGHSH, CDR2 LQKENI, per germline. This CDR3 spans 16 amino acids. V dropped 0 bases and J dropped 5; count of bases not matched to a gene: 6. The CDR3 here is CASSPPLAAPTGELFF. The CDR3 DNA sequence: TGTGCCAGCTCACCACCGCTAGCGGCACCAACCGGGGAGCTGTTTTTT.

V is TRBV19 and J is TRBJ2-1, with D maybe TRBD2 (6 bases). The length of the CDR3 is 16 residues. V lost 5 bases and J 5 bases, leaving 19 bases between the germline ends. Germline values: CDR1 LNHDA, CDR2 SQIVND (reference sequence). The CDR3, as DNA: TGTGCCAGTAGTCCGTCGGGACTCAGGGTGGACAATGAGCAGTTCTTC. Translation: CASSPSGLRVDNEQFF. The variable domain in full, with the rest retrieved from reference TRBV19 and TRBJ2-1, is DGGITQSPKYLFRKEGQNVTLSCEQNLNHDAMYWYRQDPGQGLRLIYYSQIVNDFQKGDIAEGYSVSREKKESFPLTVTSAQKNPTAFYLCASSPSGLRVDNEQFFGPGTRLTVL.

The chain links TRBV5-1 to TRBJ2-7; D gene unclear. With 0 bases removed from V and 1 base from J, the gap between germline ends came to 11 bases. This CDR3 contains 15 residues. The germline V gene has CDR1 SGHRS and CDR2 YFSETQ. The CDR3 reads CASSLVSRSSYEQYF. CDR3 coding DNA: TGCGCCAGCAGCTTGGTAAGTCGGAGTTCCTACGAGCAGTACTTC. Looking up the rest from reference TRBV5-1 and TRBJ2-7 gives the full variable domain: KAGVTQTPRYLIKTRGQQVTLSCSPISGHRSVSWYQQTPGQGLQFLFEYFSETQRNKGNFPGRFSGRQFSNSRSEMNVSTLELGDSALYLCASSLVSRSSYEQYFGPGTRLTVT.

The sample holds a few counts of this clone. The V gene is TRBV24-1, the J gene TRBJ1-5; D possibly corresponds to TRBD1 (5 bases). Germline CDR1 reads KGHDR; CDR2 reads SFDVKD. This CDR3 contains 13 residues. V lost 6 bases to trimming and J lost 5 bases, with 10 bases between them. In nucleotides, the CDR3 is TGTGCCACCAGTCTCACAGGCGATCAGCCCCAGCATTTT. This sequence encodes CATSLTGDQPQHF.

This clone was recorded many times. The rearrangement uses TRBV4-1 and TRBJ2-7, with 13 bases identical to TRBD2. Germline CDR1 reads MGHRA; CDR2 reads YSYEKL. This CDR3 spans 17 amino acids. The junction had 8 bases not matched to a gene; V was cut back by 3 bases and J by 3 bases. CDR3: CASSHRGLAGEGYEQYF. CDR3 nucleotide sequence: TGCGCCAGCAGCCACCGTGGACTAGCGGGAGAAGGCTACGAGCAGTACTTC.

This clone turned up a few times. The chain uses TRBV21-1 and TRBJ2-3; the D call of TRBD1 is as the table states it, not checked on the DNA. TRBV21-1 represents a pseudogene. This CDR3 has 17 residues. The CDR3 nucleotides are TGTGCCAGCAGCAAAGTGTTTAGGGGCAGAGGCACAGATACGCAGTATTTT. Its protein product is CASSKVFRGRGTDTQYF.